What follows describes a single T cell receptor (beta chain). These data come from a study of blood T cell repertoires in COVID-19. Study summary: COVID-19 samples collected from the United States, Italy and Spain covered acute and convalescent phases. Sample material is recorded as cDNA or gDNA derived from T cells, B-cell-depleted T cells, or PBMCs.

Seattle enrolled patients during active infection and tracked them longitudinally. The V end lost 2 bases, the J end lost 7 bases, and 21 bases lay between the germline ends. The germline V gene encodes CDR1 SGHVS and CDR2 FNYEAQ. The CDR3 totals 17 residues. Authors' analysis steps: It was from reference gene primer amplification that nucleated cell counts were estimated. Data came from immunoSEQ multiplex PCR; TCRdb stores just in-frame clones and leaves some out. V and J calls and clone size are given by that table; D and trimming were obtained from the DNA. This sample carries a few hundred thousand clones, about 87% of them seen once, and the ten largest clones take 0.8% to 0.9%.

The genes are TRBV7-6 and TRBJ2-1, with D maybe TRBD1 (6 bases). Sequenced: peripheral blood. This sequence was found in a man aged 18 to 29 with COVID-19, enrolled during active disease. The CDR3 protein is CASSLRLLQGLKNEQFF. As DNA, the CDR3 is TGTGCCAGCAGCTTAAGGCTATTGCAGGGGCTGAAGAATGAGCAGTTCTTC.